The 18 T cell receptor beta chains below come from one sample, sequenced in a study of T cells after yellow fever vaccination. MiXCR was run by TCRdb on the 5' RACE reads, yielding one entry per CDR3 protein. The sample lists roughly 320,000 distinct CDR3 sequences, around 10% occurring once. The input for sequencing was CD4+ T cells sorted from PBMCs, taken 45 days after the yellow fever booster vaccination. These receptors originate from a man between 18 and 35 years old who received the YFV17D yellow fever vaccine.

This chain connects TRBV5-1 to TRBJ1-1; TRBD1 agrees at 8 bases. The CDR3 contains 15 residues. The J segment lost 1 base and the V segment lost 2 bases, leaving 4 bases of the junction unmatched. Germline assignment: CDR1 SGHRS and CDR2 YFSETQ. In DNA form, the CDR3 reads TGCGCCAGCAGCTTAGTTGGGACAGGGAACACTGAAGCTTTCTTT. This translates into CASSLVGTGNTEAFF.

CDR3 nucleotides: TGTGCCAGCAGCCGCTGGGGGTGGTACAATGAGCAGTTCTTC. Protein: CASSRWGWYNEQFF. This chain joins TRBV14 and TRBJ2-1, with D perhaps being TRBD1 or TRBD2 (5 bases each). V lost 4 bases, J lost 4 bases, and 11 bases lay in between. The V gene's germline CDR1 is SGHDN and CDR2 FVKESK. CDR3 length equals 14 residues. The whole variable domain, remainder taken from reference TRBV14 and TRBJ2-1, is EAGVTQFPSHSVIEKGQTVTLRCDPISGHDNLYWYRRVMGKEIKFLLHFVKESKQDESGMPNNRFLAERTGGTYSTLKVQPAELEDSGVYFCASSRWGWYNEQFFGPGTRLTVL.

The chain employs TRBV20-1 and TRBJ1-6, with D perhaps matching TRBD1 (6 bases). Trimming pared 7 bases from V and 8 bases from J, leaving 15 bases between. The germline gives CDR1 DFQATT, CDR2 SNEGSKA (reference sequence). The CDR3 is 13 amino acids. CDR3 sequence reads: CSGSGRGYSPLHF. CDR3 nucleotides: TGCAGTGGATCTGGCAGGGGTTATTCACCCCTCCACTTT.

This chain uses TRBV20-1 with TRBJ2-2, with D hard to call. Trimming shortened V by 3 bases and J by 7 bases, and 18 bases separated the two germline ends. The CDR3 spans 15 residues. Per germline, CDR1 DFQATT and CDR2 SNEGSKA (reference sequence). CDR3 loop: CSASPGLNVGGELFF. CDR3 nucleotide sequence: TGCAGTGCTAGTCCCGGATTGAATGTCGGCGGGGAGCTGTTTTTT.

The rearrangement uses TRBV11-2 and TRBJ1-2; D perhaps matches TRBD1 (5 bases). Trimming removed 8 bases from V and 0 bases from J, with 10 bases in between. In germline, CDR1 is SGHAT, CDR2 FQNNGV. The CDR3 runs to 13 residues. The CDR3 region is CASGTGTNYGYTF. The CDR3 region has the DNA TGTGCCAGCGGGACGGGTACTAACTATGGCTACACCTTC. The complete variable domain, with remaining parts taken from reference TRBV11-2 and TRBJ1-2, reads EAGVAQSPRYKIIEKRQSVAFWCNPISGHATLYWYQQILGQGPKLLIQFQNNGVVDDSQLPKDRFSAERLKGVDSTLKIQPAKLEDSAVYLCASGTGTNYGYTFGSGTRLTVV.

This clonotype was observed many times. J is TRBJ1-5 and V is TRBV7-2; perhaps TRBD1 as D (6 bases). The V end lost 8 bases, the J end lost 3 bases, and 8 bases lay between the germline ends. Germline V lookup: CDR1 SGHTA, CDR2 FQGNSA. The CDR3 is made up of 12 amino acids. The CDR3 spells CASQGYNQPQHF. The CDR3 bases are TGTGCCAGCCAGGGGTACAATCAGCCCCAGCATTTT.

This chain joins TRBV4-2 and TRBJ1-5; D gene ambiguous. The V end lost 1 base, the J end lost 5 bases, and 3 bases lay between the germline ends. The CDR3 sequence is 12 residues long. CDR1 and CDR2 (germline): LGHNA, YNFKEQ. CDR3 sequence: CASSQGDQPQHF. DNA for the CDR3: TGTGCCAGCAGCCAAGGGGATCAGCCCCAGCATTTT.

CDR3 in amino acids: CASSSLLGGQGSPLHF. For the CDR3, the DNA is TGTGCCAGCAGCTCCCTTCTAGGGGGGCAGGGTTCACCCCTCCACTTT. V usage is TRBV7-9 and J usage is TRBJ1-6; D perhaps matches TRBD1 (6 bases). The CDR3 extends over 16 amino acids. The germline V gene has CDR1 SEHNR and CDR2 FQNEAQ (reference sequence). V was cut by 4 bases and J by 9 bases, with 19 bases left in between. Drawing the rest from reference TRBV7-9 and TRBJ1-6, the complete variable domain is DTGVSQNPRHKITKRGQNVTFRCDPISEHNRLYWYRQTLGQGPEFLTYFQNEAQLEKSRLLSDRFSAERPKGSFSTLEIQRTEQGDSAMYLCASSSLLGGQGSPLHFGNGTRLTVT.

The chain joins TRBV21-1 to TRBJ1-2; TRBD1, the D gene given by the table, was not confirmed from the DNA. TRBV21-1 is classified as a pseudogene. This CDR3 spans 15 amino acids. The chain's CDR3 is CASSSLPGHHPGYTF. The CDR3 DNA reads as TGTGCCAGCAGCAGCCTCCCGGGACACCACCCTGGCTACACCTTC.

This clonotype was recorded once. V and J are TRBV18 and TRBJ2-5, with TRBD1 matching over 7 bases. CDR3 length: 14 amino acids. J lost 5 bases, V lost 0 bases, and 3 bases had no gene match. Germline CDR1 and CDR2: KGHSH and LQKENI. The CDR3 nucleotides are TGTGCCAGCTCACCACCGACAGGGTTGGAGACCCAGTACTTC. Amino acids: CASSPPTGLETQYF.

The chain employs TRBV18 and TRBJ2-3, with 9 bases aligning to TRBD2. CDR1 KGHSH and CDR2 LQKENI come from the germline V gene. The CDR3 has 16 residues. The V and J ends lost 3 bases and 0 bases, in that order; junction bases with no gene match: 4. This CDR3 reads CASSPALAGSTDTQYF. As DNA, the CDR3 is TGTGCCAGCTCACCCGCGCTAGCGGGGAGCACAGATACGCAGTATTTT.

In nucleotides, the CDR3 is TGTGCCATCAGTTATGCCGGGACAACAAACAATGAGCAGTTCTTC. Protein sequence: CAISYAGTTNNEQFF. The V and J genes are TRBV10-3 and TRBJ2-1, with D perhaps matching TRBD1 (6 bases). The CDR3 is 15 residues long. Between the trimmed V and J ends, which lost 5 bases and 5 bases, there was a span of 16 bases. Germline V lookup: CDR1 ENHRY, CDR2 SYGVKD.

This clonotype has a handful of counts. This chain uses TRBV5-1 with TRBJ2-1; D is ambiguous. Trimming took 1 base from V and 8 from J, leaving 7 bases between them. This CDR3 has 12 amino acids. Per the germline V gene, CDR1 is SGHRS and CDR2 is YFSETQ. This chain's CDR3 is CASSLQYDEQFF. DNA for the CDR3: TGCGCCAGCAGCTTGCAGTACGATGAGCAGTTCTTC. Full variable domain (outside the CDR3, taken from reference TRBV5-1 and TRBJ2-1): KAGVTQTPRYLIKTRGQQVTLSCSPISGHRSVSWYQQTPGQGLQFLFEYFSETQRNKGNFPGRFSGRQFSNSRSEMNVSTLELGDSALYLCASSLQYDEQFFGPGTRLTVL.

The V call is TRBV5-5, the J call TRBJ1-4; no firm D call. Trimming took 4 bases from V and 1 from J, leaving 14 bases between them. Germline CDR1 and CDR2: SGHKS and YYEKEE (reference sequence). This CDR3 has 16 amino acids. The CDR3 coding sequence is TGTGCCAGCAGCCGACGATACTGGGGAACTAATGAAAAACTGTTTTTT. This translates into CASSRRYWGTNEKLFF.

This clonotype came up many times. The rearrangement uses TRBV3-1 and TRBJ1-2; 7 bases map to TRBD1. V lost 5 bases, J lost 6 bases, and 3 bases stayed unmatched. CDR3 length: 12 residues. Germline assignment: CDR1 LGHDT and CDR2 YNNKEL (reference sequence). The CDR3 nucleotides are TGTGCCAGCAGCGAACAGGGGAATGGCTACACCTTC. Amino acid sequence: CASSEQGNGYTF.

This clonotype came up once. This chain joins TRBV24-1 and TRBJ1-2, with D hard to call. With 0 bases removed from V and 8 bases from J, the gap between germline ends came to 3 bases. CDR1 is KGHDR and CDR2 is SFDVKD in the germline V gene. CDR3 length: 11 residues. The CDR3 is CATSDLGGYTF. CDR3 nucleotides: TGTGCCACCAGTGATTTGGGGGGCTACACCTTC.

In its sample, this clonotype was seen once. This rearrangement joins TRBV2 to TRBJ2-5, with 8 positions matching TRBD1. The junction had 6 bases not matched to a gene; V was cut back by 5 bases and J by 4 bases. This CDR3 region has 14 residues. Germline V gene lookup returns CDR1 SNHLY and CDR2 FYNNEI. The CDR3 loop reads CASSLQGERETQYF. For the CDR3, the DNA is TGTGCCAGCAGTCTACAGGGGGAAAGAGAGACCCAGTACTTC.

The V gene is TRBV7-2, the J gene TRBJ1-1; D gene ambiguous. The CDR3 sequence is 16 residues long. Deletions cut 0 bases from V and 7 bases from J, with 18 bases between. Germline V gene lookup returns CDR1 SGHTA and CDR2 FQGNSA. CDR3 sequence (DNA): TGTGCCAGCAGCTTAGCATCATTCGACATGGCAAGTGAAGCTTTCTTT. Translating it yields CASSLASFDMASEAFF.